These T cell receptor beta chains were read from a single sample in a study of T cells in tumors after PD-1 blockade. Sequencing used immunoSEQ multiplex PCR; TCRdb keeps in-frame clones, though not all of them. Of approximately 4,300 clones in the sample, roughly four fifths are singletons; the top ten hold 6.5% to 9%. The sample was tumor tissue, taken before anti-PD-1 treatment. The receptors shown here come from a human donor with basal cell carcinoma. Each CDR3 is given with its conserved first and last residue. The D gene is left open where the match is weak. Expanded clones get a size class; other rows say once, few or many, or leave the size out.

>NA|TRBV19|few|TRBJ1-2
TGTGCCAGCTCCGGGCCTCCCATCTACGGTGGCTACACCTTC
CASSGPPIYGGYTF
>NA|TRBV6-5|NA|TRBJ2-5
TGTGCCAGCAGGAACGGGGCCCTAGGTGGGACCCAGTACTTC
CASRNGALGGTQYF
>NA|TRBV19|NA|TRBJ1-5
TGTGCCAGTAGTATTTTTCATTCGGGTGGGGGAAGCAATCAGCCCCAGCATTTT
CASSIFHSGGGSNQPQHF
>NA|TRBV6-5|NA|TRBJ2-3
TGTGCCAGCTCGACTCCTTATACGCAGTATTTT
CASSTPYTQYF
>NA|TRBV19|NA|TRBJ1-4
TGTGCCAGTAGTATATCGTCGGCAGGTCAAGTAGGAAAACTGTTTTTT
CASSISSAGQVGKLFF
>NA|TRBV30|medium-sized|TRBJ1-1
TGTGCCTGGAGTGTACCCGGAATGAACACTGAAGCTTTCTTT
CAWSVPGMNTEAFF
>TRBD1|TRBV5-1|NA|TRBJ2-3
TGCGCCAGCAGCCCGGGACAGGGGATTAGCACAGATACGCAGTATTTT
CASSPGQGISTDTQYF
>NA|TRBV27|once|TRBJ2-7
TGTGCCAGCAGTCCGAGGGAAGAGCAGTACTTC
CASSPREEQYF
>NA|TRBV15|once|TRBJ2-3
TGTGCCACCAGCAGAGATGGTGCAGATACGCAGTATTTT
CATSRDGADTQYF
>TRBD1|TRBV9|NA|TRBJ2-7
TGTGCCAGCAGCGTAGGAGGGGACAGCTCCTACGAGCAGTACTTC
CASSVGGDSSYEQYF
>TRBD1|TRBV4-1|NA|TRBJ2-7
TGCGCCAGCAGCCAGGAGACAGGGGGAATGGACTACGAGCAGTACTTC
CASSQETGGMDYEQYF
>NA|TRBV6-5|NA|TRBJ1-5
TGTGCCAGCAGTTCCTTAATTTCAGGCTCCAATCAGCCCCAGCATTTT
CASSSLISGSNQPQHF
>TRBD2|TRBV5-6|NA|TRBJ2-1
TGTGCCAGCAGCTTGGAAGGGACTAGCATTGAGCAGTTCTTC
CASSLEGTSIEQFF
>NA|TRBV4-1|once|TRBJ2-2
TGCGCCAGCAGCCAAGAAATGTGCCGGGGAGCTGTTTTT
CASSQEMCRGAVF
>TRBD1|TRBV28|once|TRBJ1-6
TGTGCCAGCAGTTCTGGATCGGGACAGGGGGCATCACCCCTCCACTTT
CASSSGSGQGASPLHF
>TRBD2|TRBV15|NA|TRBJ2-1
TGTGCCACCAGTCAGCGGGGGGCCCCCGTTTGGGAGCAGTTCTTC
CATSQRGAPVWEQFF
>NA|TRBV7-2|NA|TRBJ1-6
TGTGCCAGCAGCTTAGACGGTTATTCACCCCTCCACTTT
CASSLDGYSPLHF
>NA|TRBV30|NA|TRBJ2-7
TGTGCCTGGAGTGGGAACCACGAGCAGTACTTC
CAWSGNHEQYF
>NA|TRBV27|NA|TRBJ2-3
TGTGCCAGCAGTAAAGGAGAGAGTCGCACAGATACGCAGTATTTT
CASSKGESRTDTQYF
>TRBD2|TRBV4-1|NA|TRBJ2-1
TGCGCCAGCAGCCAAGATTTGATAGCGGGGGCTAGCTCCTACAATGAGCAGTTCTTC
CASSQDLIAGASSYNEQFF
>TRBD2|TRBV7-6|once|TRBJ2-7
TGTGCCAGCAGCGACCCCTTAGCGGGGGGGCCCGAGCAGTACTTC
CASSDPLAGGPEQYF
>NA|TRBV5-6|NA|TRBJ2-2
TGTGCCAGCAGCTTGTATCGGGGACCGAACACCGGGGAGCTGTTTTTT
CASSLYRGPNTGELFF
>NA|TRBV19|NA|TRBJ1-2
TGTGCCAGTAGTATCAAACAGGTCAACTATGGCTACACCTTC
CASSIKQVNYGYTF
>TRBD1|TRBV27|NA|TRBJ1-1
TGTGCCAGCAGTCCGGGACAGCACACTGAAGCTTTCTTT
CASSPGQHTEAFF
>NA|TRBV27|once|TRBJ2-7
TGTGCCAGCAGTTTATCGTTAGGTAGGGGGGGCTACGAGCAGTACTTC
CASSLSLGRGGYEQYF
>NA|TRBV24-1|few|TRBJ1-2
TGTGCCACCAGTGATTCGGAGAACTATGGCTACACCTTC
CATSDSENYGYTF
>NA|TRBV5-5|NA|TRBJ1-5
TGTGCCAGCAGTCTACCCATTCGACAGACGATCCATTATAGCAATCAGCCCCAGCATTTT
CASSLPIRQTIHYSNQPQHF
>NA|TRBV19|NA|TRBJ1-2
TGTGCCAGTAGTATAAGTACGGGCAGAGTAACTAACTATGGCTACACCTTC
CASSISTGRVTNYGYTF
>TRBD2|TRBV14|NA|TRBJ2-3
TGTGCCAGCAGCGTCGGACTAGCGGGGGGTCTCGTGTCAGATACGCAGTATTTT
CASSVGLAGGLVSDTQYF
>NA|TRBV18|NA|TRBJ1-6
TGTGCCAGCTCACCACCGGGTAGCCAAAATTCACCCCTCCACTTT
CASSPPGSQNSPLHF
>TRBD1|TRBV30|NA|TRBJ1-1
TGTGCCTGGAGTAAGGACAGGGCTAACACTGAAGCTTTCTTT
CAWSKDRANTEAFF
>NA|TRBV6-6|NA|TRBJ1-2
TGTGCCAGCAGTGTCGATCTCACCTATGGCTACACCTTC
CASSVDLTYGYTF
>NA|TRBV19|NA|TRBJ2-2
TGTGCCAGTAGTATAGGCGCGGGGTCAGGGACCGGGGAGCTGTTTTTT
CASSIGAGSGTGELFF
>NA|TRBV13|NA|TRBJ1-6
TGTGCCAGCAGCACAGGGACTTATAATTCACCCCTCCACTTT
CASSTGTYNSPLHF
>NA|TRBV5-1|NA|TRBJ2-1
TGCGCCAGCAGCTTGCAGGTAGACAATGAGCAGTTCTTC
CASSLQVDNEQFF
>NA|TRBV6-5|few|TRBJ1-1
TGTGCCAGCAACAGGCTGAACACTGAAGCTTTCTTT
CASNRLNTEAFF
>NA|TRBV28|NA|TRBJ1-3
TGTGCCAGCATCCCCCGGGGGAAATACTCTGGAAACACCATATATTTT
CASIPRGKYSGNTIYF
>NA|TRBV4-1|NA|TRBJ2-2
TGCGCCAGCAGCCAAGATGGCATGAACACCGGGGAGCTGTTTTTT
CASSQDGMNTGELFF
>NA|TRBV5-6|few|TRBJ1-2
TGTGCCAGCAGCTTAGGGAGTGAGGATGGCTACACCTTC
CASSLGSEDGYTF
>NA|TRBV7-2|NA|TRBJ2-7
TGTGCCAGCAGCTCACCGGGACCGGCAAGCGAGCAGTACTTC
CASSSPGPASEQYF
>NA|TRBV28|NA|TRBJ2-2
TGTGCCAGCAGTTGGACCATACAGGACGACTTGAACACCGGGGAGCTGTTTTTT
CASSWTIQDDLNTGELFF
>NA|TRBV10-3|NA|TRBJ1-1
TGTGCCATCAGTAAAGGCATGAACACTGAAGCTTTCTTT
CAISKGMNTEAFF
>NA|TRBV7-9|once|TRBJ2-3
TGTGCCAGCAGTGATGGGTCAGATACGCAGTATTTT
CASSDGSDTQYF
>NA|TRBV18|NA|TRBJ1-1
TGTGCCAGCTCATCAACAGGGAGGACTGAAGCTTTCTTT
CASSSTGRTEAFF
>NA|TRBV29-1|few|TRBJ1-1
TGCAGCGTTGAAGGGGCAGGCGTGAACACTGAAGCTTTCTTT
CSVEGAGVNTEAFF
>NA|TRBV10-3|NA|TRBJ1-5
TGTGCCATCAGTGAGTCCGGCAGGGGAAAAGATCAGCCCCAGCATTTT
CAISESGRGKDQPQHF
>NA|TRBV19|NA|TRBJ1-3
TGTGCCAGTAGTCTTCAGGGAACTGGAAACACCATATATTTT
CASSLQGTGNTIYF
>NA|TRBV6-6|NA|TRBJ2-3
TGTGCCACCCGGGGGGCCCACGGGGATACGCAGTATTTT
CATRGAHGDTQYF
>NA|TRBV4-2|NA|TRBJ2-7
TGTGCCAGCAGCCAAGCAGGAGGTCGGGATGCTATGGACTTC
CASSQAGGRDAMDF
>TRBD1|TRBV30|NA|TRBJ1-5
TGTGCCTGGAACCGACAGGGGCGGGTTCAGCCCCAGCATTTT
CAWNRQGRVQPQHF
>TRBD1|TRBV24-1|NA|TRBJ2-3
TGTGCCACAGCACAGGGGTCAGATACGCAGTATTTT
CATAQGSDTQYF
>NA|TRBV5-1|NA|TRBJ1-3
TGCGCCAGCAGCCGAGCGAGCGGGGGCCCTGGAAACACCATATATTTT
CASSRASGGPGNTIYF
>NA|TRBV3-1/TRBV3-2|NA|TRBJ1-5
TGTGCCAGCAGCCAAGACCGACCTTTAAGCAATCAGCCCCAGCATTTT
CASSQDRPLSNQPQHF
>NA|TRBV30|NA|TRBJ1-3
TGTGCCTGGAGCAGGGCTCCTGGAAACACCATATATTTT
CAWSRAPGNTIYF
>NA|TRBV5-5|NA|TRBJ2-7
TGTGCCATCCAAGAGTTCATATCCTACGAGCAGTACTTC
CAIQEFISYEQYF
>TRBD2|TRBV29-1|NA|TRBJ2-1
TGCAGCGTGAAATCGACTAGCGGGGGCTACAATGAGCAGTTCTTC
CSVKSTSGGYNEQFF
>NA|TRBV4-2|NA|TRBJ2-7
TGTGCCAGCAGCCAAGAGAGGGGGGACGAGCAGTACTTC
CASSQERGDEQYF
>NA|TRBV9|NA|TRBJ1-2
TGTGCCAGCAGCGTTTCGGGGTTGGACTATGGCTACACCTTC
CASSVSGLDYGYTF